This T cell receptor (beta chain) was identified during a study of breast tumors, draining lymph nodes, adjacent tissues (dated by TCRdb to 2016 to 2017). A note on the overall study: The study compared TCR beta repertoires across tumor, adjacent nontumor tissue and axillary lymph nodes from breast cancer patients. In human breast cancer, the study set out to evaluate how tumor, surrounding tissue and draining lymph node repertoires relate to one another and whether T cells may move between these sites.

CDR1 is given as MGHRA and CDR2 as YSYEKL, both from the germline V gene. The CDR3 covers 15 residues, taking in both the cysteine and the phenylalanine. Only the CDR3 region is kept as DNA, spanning 45 bases read in frame from base 1. What the authors observed across the whole study: The similarity between tumor and nontumor tissue repertoires was significantly greater in luminal-like breast cancer than in basal-like breast cancer. The data were considered consistent with the idea that most tumor T cells come from the lymph node and then expand in tumor tissue. Rather than being directly demonstrated, the conclusion that tumor T cells originate in lymph nodes was presented as consistent with a hypothesis. Tumor T-cell repertoires showed less diversity than lymph node repertoires and more diversity than nontumor tissue repertoires, and tumor T-cell repertoires showed preferential V and J gene usage.

Lymph node samples were obtained from the axillary draining lymph nodes of breast cancer patients. Instrument used: Illumina HiSeq 2000. Multiplex PCR amplification was used to generate the TCR beta chain libraries. The amplified TCR beta chain products were analyzed by high-throughput sequencing. TCRdb reanalyzed the raw reads on its own, using fastp at Q25 for trimming and MiXCR for clone calling, and kept in-frame beta chains. Rows matching on CDR3 protein sequence are summarized as one entry with the most common DNA and genes. In all, the sample holds 130,000 or so distinct CDR3 sequences, and about a fifth of those were seen once. The top ten constitute more than 2.5% of the sample. This clonotype occurred once. Its target antigen remains unknown. Sequence at one end of the junction differs from germline and may be a read error.

The sample taken for sequencing was axillary lymph node tissue. The chain couples TRBV4-1 to TRBJ1-6; the D segment could be TRBD1, given 6 matching bases. The clonotype comes from a female donor with breast cancer. Some clones in this sample may be carry-over from other donors' samples. In nucleotides, the sequence is TGCGCCAGCAGCCTAGAGGCAGGGGCGGGGTCACCCCCCCACTTT. It translates as CASSLEAGAGSPPHF.